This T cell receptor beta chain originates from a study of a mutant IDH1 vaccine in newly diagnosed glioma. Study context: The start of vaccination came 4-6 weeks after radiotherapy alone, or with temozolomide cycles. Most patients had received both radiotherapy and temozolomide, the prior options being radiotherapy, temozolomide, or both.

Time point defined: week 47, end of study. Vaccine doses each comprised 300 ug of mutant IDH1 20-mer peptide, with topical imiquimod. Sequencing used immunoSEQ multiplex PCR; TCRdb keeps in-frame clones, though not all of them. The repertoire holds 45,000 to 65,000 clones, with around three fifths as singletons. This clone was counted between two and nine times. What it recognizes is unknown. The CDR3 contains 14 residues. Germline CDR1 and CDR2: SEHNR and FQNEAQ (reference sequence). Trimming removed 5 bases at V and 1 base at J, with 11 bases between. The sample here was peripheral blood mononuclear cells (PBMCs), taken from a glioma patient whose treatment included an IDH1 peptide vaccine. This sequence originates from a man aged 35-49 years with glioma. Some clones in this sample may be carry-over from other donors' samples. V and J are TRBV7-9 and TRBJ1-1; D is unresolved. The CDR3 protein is CASSPSSPNTEAFF. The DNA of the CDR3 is TGTGCCAGCAGCCCGTCATCACCGAACACTGAAGCTTTCTTT. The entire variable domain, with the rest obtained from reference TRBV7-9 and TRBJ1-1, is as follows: DTGVSQNPRHKITKRGQNVTFRCDPISEHNRLYWYRQTLGQGPEFLTYFQNEAQLEKSRLLSDRFSAERPKGSFSTLEIQRTEQGDSAMYLCASSPSSPNTEAFFGQGTRLTVV.